A single sample gave rise to the 16 T cell receptor beta chains below, sequenced in a study of OX40 agonist ivuxolimab in advanced cancers. Library prep was done by the immunoSEQ multiplex PCR assay. TCRdb stores this immuneACCESS table with in-frame sequences only. Part of the clones is absent; in the studies checked, under half of the shortfall reflects unresolved V genes, and no reason is known for the rest. Counted in this sample were over 65,000 clones; 80% to 95% of them appeared once. Approximately 2% of the sample is taken by the ten largest. This sample comprised CD4+ or CD8+ T cells sorted from blood, obtained in a trial of the OX40 agonist ivuxolimab. All receptors derive from an adult with an advanced solid tumor such as melanoma, head and neck, liver or kidney cancer.

This chain connects TRBV6-1 to TRBJ1-2; tentatively, D is TRBD1 (5 bases). V was clipped by 4 bases and J by 4 bases, with 16 bases between them. Per germline, CDR1 MNHNS and CDR2 SASEGT. The CDR3 has 15 residues. This CDR3 reads CASSGLGQGAYGYTF. As DNA, the CDR3 is TGTGCCAGCAGTGGCCTCGGACAAGGCGCCTATGGCTACACCTTC.

This chain joins TRBV29-1 and TRBJ2-5; 7 bases are a match to TRBD1. Germline V CDR1 and CDR2: SQVTM, ANQGSEA. The CDR3 spans 15 residues. V lost 7 bases to trimming and J lost 0 bases; unmatched junction nucleotides: 11. CDR3 loop: CSGRKTGMYQETQYF. CDR3 sequence (DNA): TGCAGCGGGCGGAAGACAGGGATGTACCAAGAGACCCAGTACTTC.

This chain joins TRBV10-3 and TRBJ2-7; D unresolved. The CDR3 length is 14 residues. The V end was cut by 0 bases, the J end by 2 bases, with 8 bases between. CDR1 and CDR2 from the germline V gene are ENHRY and SYGVKD. The CDR3 loop is CAISESYLPYEQYF. The CDR3 DNA reads TGTGCCATCAGTGAGTCGTACCTACCCTACGAGCAGTACTTC.

V and J are TRBV7-8 and TRBJ2-2; TRBD2 agrees at 15 bases. The CDR3 spans 18 residues. J was trimmed by 5 bases and V by 2 bases; bases with no gene match: 6. The V gene's germline CDR1 is SGHVS and CDR2 FQNEAQ. The CDR3 region is CASSLLGTSGGRTGELFF. As DNA, the CDR3 is TGTGCCAGCAGCTTACTCGGGACTAGCGGGGGGAGAACCGGGGAGCTGTTTTTT.

This chain joins TRBV5-4 and TRBJ2-5, with TRBD2 matching over 7 bases. This CDR3 has 13 amino acids. The V gene end was trimmed by 4 bases and the J gene end by 5 bases; junction bases not matched to a gene: 5. CDR1 is SGHNT, CDR2 YYREEE, per germline (reference sequence). The CDR3 protein is CASSRGLVETQYF. Here the CDR3 DNA reads TGTGCCAGCAGCCGCGGACTAGTCGAGACCCAGTACTTC.

V gene TRBV5-1 combines with J gene TRBJ1-2; no firm D call. This CDR3 region has 18 residues. From germline, CDR1 is SGHRS and CDR2 YFSETQ. V shed 0 bases and J shed 0 bases, with 18 bases lying between them. The CDR3 spells CASSLDGRIGGSNYGYTF. The CDR3 nucleotides read TGCGCCAGCAGCTTGGATGGTAGGATAGGCGGATCTAACTATGGCTACACCTTC.

This chain uses TRBV19 with TRBJ2-5, with a possible D match to TRBD1 (6 bases). CDR3 length: 16 amino acids. CDR1 is LNHDA and CDR2 is SQIVND in the germline V gene (reference sequence). The germline V and J ends were trimmed by 3 bases and 0 bases, with 14 bases remaining between them. Here the CDR3 reads CASSMGAILYQETQYF. CDR3 coding DNA: TGTGCCAGTAGTATGGGGGCTATTTTGTACCAAGAGACCCAGTACTTC.

V gene TRBV7-2 combines with J gene TRBJ2-5, with D hard to call. Germline CDR1 SGHTA, CDR2 FQGNSA. The CDR3 runs 13 residues. Trimming removed 3 bases at V and 1 base at J, with 6 bases between. CDR3 sequence reads: CASSLFSQETQYF. CDR3 nucleotide sequence: TGTGCCAGCAGCTTGTTTTCCCAAGAGACCCAGTACTTC.

The sample holds one count of this clone. The chain uses TRBV6-1 and TRBJ1-5; weak D call: TRBD1 (5 bases). CDR3 length equals 15 residues. Between the trimmed V and J ends, which lost 2 bases and 2 bases, there was a span of 10 bases. CDR1 is MNHNS, CDR2 SASEGT, per germline. The CDR3 region has the DNA TGTGCCAGCAGTGAACCGAGCAGGGGCAATCAGCCCCAGCATTTT. This encodes CASSEPSRGNQPQHF.

The chain is built from TRBV29-1 and TRBJ1-2; 7 bases fit TRBD1. With 3 bases clipped from V and 5 bases from J, the junction kept 3 bases outside the gene matches. Germline V gene sequence: CDR1 SQVTM, CDR2 ANQGSEA. The CDR3 consists of 12 residues. The CDR3 loop is CSVEGQRYGYTF. The CDR3 region has the DNA TGCAGCGTTGAGGGACAGAGATATGGCTACACCTTC.

The V and J genes are TRBV5-6 and TRBJ2-2; D gene unclear. CDR1 and CDR2 (germline): SGHDT, YYEEEE. The CDR3 sequence is 15 residues long. V gave up 3 bases and J gave up 1 base, with 10 bases separating them. CDR3 protein: CASSSGWKNTGELFF. The DNA for the CDR3 is TGTGCCAGCAGCTCCGGATGGAAGAACACCGGGGAGCTGTTTTTT.

In nucleotides, the CDR3 is TGTGCCAGTAGTTCCCGACAGGGTATCCCCAATGAGCAGTTCTTC. This gives the protein CASSSRQGIPNEQFF. The chain has TRBV19 and TRBJ2-1, with 7 bases that match TRBD1. Germline V gene data show CDR1 as LNHDA and CDR2 as SQIVND (reference sequence). With V trimmed by 5 bases and J by 6 bases, 10 bases remained unmatched. The CDR3 consists of 15 residues.

V usage is TRBV5-1 and J usage is TRBJ1-6; TRBD1 might be the D (5 bases). The CDR3 has 12 residues. In germline, CDR1 is SGHRS, CDR2 YFSETQ. With 7 bases removed from V and 13 bases from J, the gap between germline ends came to 15 bases. DNA of the CDR3: TGCGCCAGCCTCCAAAGGGGTGCTCCCCTCCACTTT. As protein: CASLQRGAPLHF.

The chain joins TRBV19 to TRBJ1-1, with D maybe TRBD1 (5 bases). Per germline, CDR1 LNHDA and CDR2 SQIVND (reference sequence). Trimming shortened V by 6 bases and J by 0 bases, and 17 bases separated the two germline ends. The CDR3 has 16 residues. CDR3 sequence reads: CASSLGPSRMNTEAFF. CDR3 DNA: TGTGCCAGTAGCTTGGGACCGAGCCGAATGAACACTGAAGCTTTCTTT.

The V call is TRBV4-2, the J call TRBJ2-4; 12 bases fit TRBD2. CDR1 is LGHNA and CDR2 is YNFKEQ in the germline V gene. CDR3 size: 18 residues. The V and J ends lost 0 bases and 6 bases, in that order; junction bases with no gene match: 9. The CDR3 loop reads CASSQEASGGAAGNIQYF. As DNA, the CDR3 is TGTGCCAGCAGCCAAGAAGCTAGCGGGGGGGCGGCGGGAAACATTCAGTACTTC.

The V gene is TRBV6-5, the J gene TRBJ2-2, with D possibly being TRBD2 (6 bases). V was shortened by 5 bases and J by 2 bases, with 9 bases between the two germline ends. CDR1 is MNHEY and CDR2 is SVGAGI in the germline V gene. The CDR3 is 14 residues long. The CDR3, as DNA: TGTGCCAGCAGTGGGGACTTCAACACCGGGGAGCTGTTTTTT. Its protein is CASSGDFNTGELFF.